This passage covers 26 T cell receptor beta chains from one sample sequenced in a study of CD8 T cells in Susac syndrome. The authors reverse transcribed about 0.5 to 1 ug RNA with random hexamers. From the immunoSEQ multiplex PCR reads, TCRdb called clonotypes with MiXCR, one entry per CDR3 protein. The sample consists of about 250,000 distinct CDR3 sequences, roughly 93% of them appearing once. The material sequenced was CD4+ T cells from PBMCs. The receptors come from a human donor with multiple sclerosis.

V usage is TRBV12-3 or TRBV12-4 and J usage is TRBJ1-1, with 12 bases identical to TRBD1. CDR3 length: 17 amino acids. V shed 4 bases, J shed 4 bases, and the junction held 10 bases outside the gene matches. CDR3: CASSYGTGGLKSTEAFF. Written as DNA, the CDR3 is TGTGCCAGCAGTTATGGGACAGGGGGCTTGAAAAGCACTGAAGCTTTCTTT.

V usage is TRBV20-1 and J usage is TRBJ2-7, with no clear D. From germline, CDR1 is DFQATT and CDR2 SNEGSKA (reference sequence). V gave up 7 bases and J gave up 2 bases, with 15 bases separating them. The CDR3 covers 13 residues. The CDR3 protein is CSVKQTSTYEQYF. Written as DNA, the CDR3 is TGCAGTGTAAAACAAACTTCAACCTACGAGCAGTACTTC.

The gene calls are TRBV2 and TRBJ1-4; D is unclear. V was shortened by 7 bases and J by 5 bases, with 17 bases between the two germline ends. Germline values: CDR1 SNHLY, CDR2 FYNNEI. CDR3 length equals 15 residues. CDR3 coding DNA: TGTGCCAGCAAGGGCCGTTTGGGTTTAAATGAAAAACTGTTTTTT. It translates to CASKGRLGLNEKLFF.

V is TRBV5-1 and J is TRBJ2-5; D remains ambiguous. CDR1 is SGHRS and CDR2 is YFSETQ in the germline V gene. V lost 3 bases to trimming and J lost 5 bases, with 17 bases between them. The CDR3 is made up of 15 amino acids. CDR3: CASSSAPGPDETQYF. CDR3 in DNA: TGCGCCAGCAGCTCCGCCCCGGGTCCCGACGAGACCCAGTACTTC.

The gene calls are TRBV5-4 and TRBJ2-1; the D is unclear. The CDR3 is made up of 13 amino acids. V was trimmed by 0 bases and J by 8 bases, leaving 9 bases between them. Germline V gives CDR1 SGHNT, CDR2 YYREEE (reference sequence). For the CDR3, the DNA is TGTGCCAGCAGCTTGGCCCCTAAAGATGAGCAGTTCTTC. Translation gives CASSLAPKDEQFF.

The chain employs TRBV3-1 and TRBJ2-3, with D possibly called TRBD1 or TRBD2 (6 bases each). CDR3 length equals 14 residues. CDR1 LGHDT and CDR2 YNNKEL come from the germline V gene (reference sequence). Trimming pared 4 bases from V and 3 bases from J, leaving 11 bases between. CDR3 DNA sequence: TGTGCCAGCAGCCGCGGGACAACGACAGATACGCAGTATTTT. It specifies CASSRGTTTDTQYF.

This clonotype showed up just once. The CDR3, as DNA: TGTGCCAGCTGTATAGCGGGGGCCTACGAGCAGTACTTC. Amino acids: CASCIAGAYEQYF. This chain uses TRBV25-1 with TRBJ2-7, with 9 bases identical to TRBD2. With V trimmed by 8 bases and J by 2 bases, 4 bases remained unmatched. The CDR3 sequence is 13 residues long. Looked up from germline, CDR1 is MGHDK and CDR2 is SYGVNS.

The chain employs TRBV5-1 and TRBJ2-7; a possible D gene is TRBD2 (6 bases). Trimming stripped 4 bases from V and 3 bases from J, with 14 bases between. Germline V gene data show CDR1 as SGHRS and CDR2 as YFSETQ. The length of the CDR3 is 14 residues. The CDR3 loop reads CASSQPREIYEQYF. CDR3 sequence (DNA): TGCGCCAGCAGCCAGCCTCGGGAGATCTACGAGCAGTACTTC.

The chain uses TRBV18 and TRBJ1-5; 7 nucleotides match TRBD1. The CDR3 consists of 13 residues. CDR1 and CDR2 from the germline V gene are KGHSH and LQKENI. V dropped 4 bases and J dropped 4; count of bases not matched to a gene: 1. CDR3 sequence: CASSLGQNQPQHF. Here the CDR3 DNA reads TGTGCCAGCTCACTGGGACAGAATCAGCCCCAGCATTTT. Based on the CDR3 plus reference TRBV18 and TRBJ1-5, the full variable domain is NAGVMQNPRHLVRRRGQEARLRCSPMKGHSHVYWYRQLPEEGLKFMVYLQKENIIDESGMPKERFSAEFPKEGPSILRIQQVVRGDSAAYFCASSLGQNQPQHFGDGTRLSIL.

The V and J genes are TRBV30 and TRBJ2-2; perhaps TRBD2 as D (6 bases). The CDR3 has 14 residues. With 5 bases removed from V and 5 bases from J, the gap between germline ends came to 15 bases. Germline V gene data show CDR1 as GTSNPN and CDR2 as SVGIG (reference sequence). In nucleotides, the CDR3 is TGTGCCTGGTCCGTGGGCCTAGCGACCGGGGAGCTGTTTTTT. This translates into CAWSVGLATGELFF.

CDR3 protein: CASSARVGNQPQHF. Here the CDR3 DNA reads TGTGCCAGCAGCGCCAGGGTAGGGAATCAGCCCCAGCATTTT. The V call is TRBV2, the J call TRBJ1-5; D perhaps matches TRBD1 (5 bases). This CDR3 region has 14 residues. CDR1 is SNHLY, CDR2 FYNNEI, per germline. The germline V and J ends were trimmed by 6 bases and 4 bases, with 13 bases remaining between them.

The V call is TRBV6-5, the J call TRBJ1-3; tentative D call: TRBD1 (6 bases). V was trimmed by 0 bases and J by 2 bases, leaving 17 bases between them. The germline CDR1 and CDR2 sequences are MNHEY and SVGAGI. This CDR3 spans 18 amino acids. This CDR3 is CASSYSTPRGGTGNTIYF. The DNA of the CDR3 is TGTGCCAGCAGTTACTCGACCCCTCGAGGGGGGACTGGAAACACCATATATTTT.

V usage is TRBV3-1 and J usage is TRBJ1-1; D unresolved. The CDR3 sequence is 15 residues long. V shed 0 bases and J shed 3 bases, with 11 bases lying between them. Germline lookup yields CDR1 LGHDT and CDR2 YNNKEL (reference sequence). The CDR3 DNA reads as TGTGCCAGCAGCCAAGAGGTGGTAGGTGACACTGAAGCTTTCTTT. Encoded protein: CASSQEVVGDTEAFF.

The chain couples TRBV29-1 to TRBJ1-4; TRBD1 agrees at 7 bases. CDR3 length equals 14 residues. V trimming: 5 bases; J trimming: 8 bases; junction bases outside the gene matches: 11. Germline V gives CDR1 SQVTM, CDR2 ANQGSEA. The CDR3 DNA follows: TGCAGCGTTCAGGGGGGGCGATCTAGCGAAAAACTGTTTTTT. Translation: CSVQGGRSSEKLFF. Complete variable domain (other parts from reference TRBV29-1 and TRBJ1-4): SAVISQKPSRDICQRGTSLTIQCQVDSQVTMMFWYRQQPGQSLTLIATANQGSEATYESGFVIDKFPISRPNLTFSTLTVSNMSPEDSSIYLCSVQGGRSSEKLFFGSGTQLSVL.

The rearrangement uses TRBV5-4 and TRBJ2-3; 7 bases are shared with TRBD2. Germline values: CDR1 SGHNT, CDR2 YYREEE (reference sequence). The CDR3 extends over 16 amino acids. The V and J ends lost 3 bases and 3 bases, in that order; junction bases with no gene match: 10. CDR3 amino acids: CASSWFDGGGTDTQYF. The CDR3 DNA reads as TGTGCCAGCAGCTGGTTTGACGGCGGGGGAACAGATACGCAGTATTTT.

V gene TRBV6-6 combines with J gene TRBJ2-2; D call uncertain. Trimming shortened V by 5 bases and J by 6 bases, and 7 bases separated the two germline ends. CDR3 length equals 12 residues. Germline V CDR1 and CDR2: MNHNY, SVGAGI (reference sequence). In nucleotides, the CDR3 is TGTGCCAGCAGTCGGTGGGCCGGGGAGCTGTTTTTT. This codes for CASSRWAGELFF.

This clonotype has more than one count but fewer than ten. The V call is TRBV29-1, the J call TRBJ2-1; 7 positions match TRBD2. With 6 bases clipped from V and 0 bases from J, the junction kept 5 bases outside the gene matches. The CDR3 runs 14 residues. Germline CDR1 is SQVTM and CDR2 is ANQGSEA. In DNA form, the CDR3 reads TGCAGCGTCCTAGCGGCCTCCTCCTACAATGAGCAGTTCTTC. Residues: CSVLAASSYNEQFF.

This chain connects TRBV29-1 to TRBJ1-2; 7 bases align to TRBD1. The junction had 0 bases not matched to a gene; V was cut back by 4 bases and J by 7 bases. The CDR3 runs to 10 residues. CDR1 SQVTM and CDR2 ANQGSEA come from the germline V gene. In nucleotides, the CDR3 is TGCAGCGTTGGGGACAGTGGCTACACCTTC. It yields the protein CSVGDSGYTF.

This chain joins TRBV25-1 and TRBJ2-5, with a tentative D call TRBD2 (6 bases). Trimming pared 3 bases from V and 4 bases from J, leaving 15 bases between. The CDR3 loop spans 15 amino acids. Germline V CDR1 and CDR2: MGHDK, SYGVNS. Here the CDR3 reads CASSERGGRGETQYF. CDR3 in DNA: TGTGCCAGCAGTGAGAGAGGAGGGAGAGGAGAGACCCAGTACTTC.

The chain employs TRBV15 and TRBJ1-2, with TRBD1 as a possible D gene (6 bases). The CDR3 loop spans 13 amino acids. The V gene lost 6 bases and the J gene lost 9 bases, with 17 bases spanning the gap. CDR1 and CDR2 from the germline V gene are LNHNV and YYDKDF (reference sequence). Written as DNA, the CDR3 is TGTGCCACCAGTAGGGACATCCAGAGGAGCTACACCTTC. It translates to CATSRDIQRSYTF.

The V call is TRBV5-6, the J call TRBJ2-5, with D possibly TRBD1 on 6 matching bases. This CDR3 has 16 amino acids. With 4 bases removed from V and 2 bases from J, the gap between germline ends came to 18 bases. Germline-derived CDR1 and CDR2 are SGHDT and YYEEEE. The CDR3, as DNA: TGTGCCAGCAGCCAAACCGGGACAACCCCTCAAGAGACCCAGTACTTC. It encodes CASSQTGTTPQETQYF.

The chain has TRBV29-1 and TRBJ1-2, with 11 bases lining up with TRBD1. After removal of 2 bases from V and 8 bases from J, the junction contained 7 bases not matched to a gene. CDR3 length: 14 residues. CDR1 is SQVTM, CDR2 ANQGSEA, per germline. For the CDR3, the DNA is TGCAGCGTTGAAAGGACAGGGGGCGCGTACGGCTACACCTTC. Its translation: CSVERTGGAYGYTF. The variable domain in full, with the rest retrieved from reference TRBV29-1 and TRBJ1-2, is SAVISQKPSRDICQRGTSLTIQCQVDSQVTMMFWYRQQPGQSLTLIATANQGSEATYESGFVIDKFPISRPNLTFSTLTVSNMSPEDSSIYLCSVERTGGAYGYTFGSGTRLTVV.

V gene TRBV20-1 combines with J gene TRBJ2-3; 7 nucleotides line up with TRBD2. The CDR3 has 14 residues. Per germline, CDR1 DFQATT and CDR2 SNEGSKA (reference sequence). Trimming at V came to 3 bases and at J to 2 bases, leaving 5 bases not matched to a gene. The CDR3 here is CSARTSPNTDTQYF. CDR3 nucleotides: TGCAGTGCTAGGACTAGCCCCAACACAGATACGCAGTATTTT.

This chain links TRBV30 with TRBJ1-4; D is ambiguous. The CDR3 extends over 12 amino acids. Germline-derived CDR1 and CDR2 are GTSNPN and SVGIG (reference sequence). Trimming shortened V by 3 bases and J by 4 bases, and 6 bases separated the two germline ends. Here the CDR3 reads CAWRVDNEKLFF. In DNA, the CDR3 is TGTGCCTGGAGAGTAGATAATGAAAAACTGTTTTTT.

This chain uses TRBV6-6 with TRBJ2-5, with D uncertain. Trimming stripped 6 bases from V and 1 base from J, with 15 bases between. Germline-derived CDR1 and CDR2 are MNHNY and SVGAGI (reference sequence). CDR3 size: 15 residues. The CDR3 region is CASSRTATGQETQYF. DNA of the CDR3: TGTGCCAGCAGCCGGACCGCCACGGGCCAAGAGACCCAGTACTTC.

The chain is built from TRBV4-2 and TRBJ2-2; 9 bases are a match to TRBD2. Germline V gene data show CDR1 as LGHNA and CDR2 as YNFKEQ. The CDR3 runs to 18 residues. V was pared by 0 bases and J by 1 base, with 6 bases of the junction left unmatched. The CDR3 reads CASSQDRGAGGNTGELFF. CDR3 bases: TGTGCCAGCAGCCAAGATCGTGGAGCGGGGGGGAACACCGGGGAGCTGTTTTTT.